The clone carrying this T cell receptor beta chain was detected once. Per germline, CDR1 MNHEY and CDR2 SMNVEV (reference sequence). Trimming stripped 7 bases from V and 7 bases from J, with 13 bases between. The CDR3 runs to 12 residues. Researchers sorted participants into cohorts using their self-reported clinical history. This specimen belongs to a study of blood T cell repertoires in COVID-19. Original analysis: Researchers report that nucleated cell counts were estimated from reference gene primer amplification. Libraries were prepared by immunoSEQ multiplex PCR; TCRdb keeps only in-frame clonotypes and omits some of them. V, J and clone size reflect that table, while D and trimming were determined from the DNA. The sample consists of about 480,000 clones, 70% to 90% of them appearing once.

V and J are TRBV27 and TRBJ2-5; D not resolved. Sequenced material: PBMCs or T cells enriched from blood (not recorded which). The receptor was isolated from a woman under 30 with acute COVID-19. This CDR3 is CASNLESGTQYF. The CDR3 coding sequence is TGTGCCAGCAACCTGGAGTCCGGGACCCAGTACTTC.